This T cell receptor (beta chain) came from a study of blood T cell repertoires in COVID-19. Overall study context: Nucleic acid was either cDNA or gDNA, and it came from T cells, B-cell-depleted T cells, or PBMCs.

In this sample, this clone turned up once. The participants were between roughly 18 and 89 years old and came from roughly 24 US areas. Germline-derived CDR1 and CDR2 are LGHNA and YSLEER. The germline V and J ends were trimmed by 1 base and 2 bases, with 19 bases remaining between them. The CDR3 extends over 18 amino acids. Methods used by the authors: For nucleated cells, counts were estimated from reference gene primer amplification. Assay: immunoSEQ multiplex PCR; the TCRdb copy retains only in-frame clones and omits some. V, J and clone size were drawn from that table, and D and trimming were deduced from the DNA. The sample shows fewer than 350,000 clones, roughly 90% of them seen only once.

The TCR comes from a woman in her thirties who had recovered from COVID-19. The sequencing sample was made of PBMCs or T cells enriched from blood (not recorded which). The chain joins TRBV4-3 to TRBJ2-3, with a possible D match to TRBD2 (5 bases). The CDR3 loop reads CASSQGARLADYTDTQYF. The DNA of the CDR3 is TGCGCCAGCAGCCAAGGTGCTCGGCTAGCTGATTACACAGATACGCAGTATTTT.